The sequence of this TCR beta chain was determined in a study of CXCR3-negative and CXCR3-positive naive CD8 T cells. The length of the CDR3 is 16 residues. Germline lookup yields CDR1 LGHNA and CDR2 YSLEER. Study conclusions and caveats: Naive subsets were similarly diverse, while memory CD8+ repertoires were much less diverse. Surface CD5 matched across naive subsets, and TRB CDR3 properties served to infer TCR strength. TRBV-TRBJ usage was similar across naive CXCR3 subsets but distinct in memory cells.

The authors made the TRB cDNA libraries by 5' RACE using UMI labels. With the 5' RACE reads reprocessed, TCRdb shows one record per CDR3 protein and no DNA. Its listing shows thousands of distinct CDR3 sequences. In regard to this clonotype: Its antigen is as yet unknown.

This clonotype was obtained from a human donor in good health. Some clones in this sample may be carry-over from other donors' samples. The sample taken for sequencing was naive CXCR3- CD8+ T cells from blood. Subset noted: CD45RO-CCR7+CD27+CD95- naive CD8+ T cells lacking CXCR3 (TNR3-). This chain joins TRBV4-3 and TRBJ2-3; TCRdb indicates TRBD2, and absent DNA this call remains unverified. This chain's CDR3 is CASSQDRSAGPDTQYF.